The 10 T cell receptor beta chains given below trace back to one sample, sequenced in a study of T-cell reconstitution after alpha-beta-depleted transplantation in children. As it was prepared, the TCRbeta library received unique molecular identifiers. One entry per CDR3 protein results from TCRdb running MiXCR on the PCR reads. Among 600,000 to 700,000 distinct CDR3 sequences listed, 16% were seen once. This specimen consisted of PBMCs from the stem cell graft donor, obtained from the stem cell graft. The source is a human donor who donated a stem cell graft to a child with acute myeloid leukemia.

This clonotype was counted ten times or more. V is TRBV20-1 and J is TRBJ2-7; perhaps TRBD1 as D (6 bases). This CDR3 has 13 amino acids. Trimming pared 5 bases from V and 3 bases from J, leaving 14 bases between. Looked up from germline, CDR1 is DFQATT and CDR2 is SNEGSKA (reference sequence). CDR3 in amino acids: CSAPPTGNYEQYF. Written as DNA, the CDR3 is TGCAGTGCTCCCCCAACAGGGAACTACGAGCAGTACTTC.

This clonotype was seen ten or more times. A read error may produce the germline difference seen at one junction end. This chain links TRBV20-1 with TRBJ2-1, with D perhaps TRBD1 (6 bases). CDR3 length equals 12 residues. The germline V gene has CDR1 DFQATT and CDR2 SNEGSKA (reference sequence). This chain's CDR3 is CSARDVRPGVVF. The DNA of the CDR3 is TGCAGTGCTAGAGATGTCAGGCCAGGGGTGGTCTTC.

This clonotype was picked up a small number of times. The chain has TRBV4-1 and TRBJ1-2; D is uncertain. The CDR3 totals 15 residues. Germline V gives CDR1 MGHRA, CDR2 YSYEKL. The V end was cut by 0 bases, the J end by 4 bases, with 12 bases between. The CDR3 DNA follows: TGCGCCAGCAGCCAAGATAAATCAGAACTCTATGGCTACACCTTC. Protein product: CASSQDKSELYGYTF.

The table lists this clonotype with many counts. The chain joins TRBV5-1 to TRBJ1-1; 7 bases match TRBD1. There are 13 residues in the CDR3. The germline CDR1 and CDR2 sequences are SGHRS and YFSETQ. With V trimmed by 2 bases and J by 5 bases, 3 bases remained unmatched. CDR3 sequence (DNA): TGCGCCAGCAGCTTTAAGACAGGGACTGAAGCTTTCTTT. This codes for CASSFKTGTEAFF.

The rearrangement joins TRBV20-1 to TRBJ1-2; TRBD1 matches at 11 bases. CDR3 size: 13 residues. Germline V gene sequence: CDR1 DFQATT, CDR2 SNEGSKA (reference sequence). V lost 4 bases, J lost 8 bases, and 6 bases stayed unmatched. CDR3 DNA: TGCAGTGCTAAAAGGGACAGGGGGATCGGCTACACCTTC. Its translation: CSAKRDRGIGYTF.

The genes are TRBV11-1 and TRBJ2-1; maybe TRBD2 (6 bases). The V end was cut by 0 bases, the J end by 5 bases, with 23 bases between. Germline CDR1 SGHAT, CDR2 FQDESV (reference sequence). The CDR3 has 19 residues. CDR3 in DNA: TGTGCCAGCAGCTTAGCGAACGGCGGGGACCGGGACCAAAACAATGAGCAGTTCTTC. Encoded protein: CASSLANGGDRDQNNEQFF.

The chain has TRBV30 and TRBJ1-4, with unresolved D. CDR3 length equals 16 residues. CDR1 is GTSNPN, CDR2 SVGIG, per germline (reference sequence). V was trimmed by 1 base and J by 5 bases, leaving 17 bases between them. CDR3 DNA sequence: TGTGCCTGGAGTGCGCCCCACCGACGCTCAAATGAAAAACTGTTTTTT. Translated: CAWSAPHRRSNEKLFF.

Comment on this clonotype: It may be a read error: a sequence one base away is much more abundant. The CDR3 region has the DNA TGCAGTGCTAGAGGAGGGGGGGGCGGAGAGGACACTGAAGCTTTCTTT. It is translated as CSARGGGGGEDTEAFF. The chain recombines TRBV20-1 with TRBJ1-1, with D maybe TRBD1 (6 bases). V gave up 1 base and J gave up 3 bases, with 18 bases separating them. The CDR3 spans 16 residues. Germline loops: CDR1 DFQATT, CDR2 SNEGSKA (reference sequence).

With respect to this clonotype: Since a much larger clone is just one base distant, this may be a read error. The rearrangement uses TRBV6-5 and TRBJ2-1; perhaps TRBD2 as D (7 bases). V lost 4 bases and J 5 bases, leaving 15 bases between the germline ends. Germline V lookup: CDR1 MNHEY, CDR2 SVGAGI. The CDR3 has 15 amino acids. Here the CDR3 reads CASSFMGGANNEQFF. CDR3 bases: TGTGCCAGCAGTTTTATGGGGGGGGCCAACAATGAGCAGTTCTTC.

This clonotype has just a few counts. The gene calls are TRBV28 and TRBJ2-2, with TRBD1 matching 7 bases. This CDR3 is built from 15 residues. Trimming removed 6 bases from V and 0 bases from J; junction bases left unmatched: 4. Germline CDR1 is MDHEN and CDR2 is SYDVKM. This CDR3 reads CASRWTGANTGELFF. As DNA, the CDR3 is TGTGCCAGCAGGTGGACAGGAGCGAACACCGGGGAGCTGTTTTTT.